These 15 T cell receptor beta chains share one sample of origin, sequenced in a study of T cells in Graves' hyperthyroidism and ophthalmopathy. Amplification of TCR beta CDR3 regions used RNA as the template. In the first-round RT-PCR of the TCR CDR3, the HTBI primer set was used. TCRdb used MiXCR to reprocess the multiplex PCR reads, holding one entry per CDR3 protein. The sample lists about 640,000 distinct CDR3 sequences, roughly 20% occurring once. The sample consisted of blood. Receptors originate from a young man with Graves' ophthalmopathy.

This clonotype has a count of ten or more. V and J are TRBV28 and TRBJ1-1; possible D gene TRBD1, 5 bases. From germline, CDR1 is MDHEN and CDR2 SYDVKM. CDR3 length: 16 amino acids. V dropped 6 bases and J dropped 3 bases, with 20 bases sitting between them. The DNA for the CDR3 is TGTGCCAGCAGCTTAGGGGTTTTTCTCGCGGACACTGAAGCTTTCTTT. Residues: CASSLGVFLADTEAFF. Based on the CDR3 plus reference TRBV28 and TRBJ1-1, the full variable domain is DVKVTQSSRYLVKRTGEKVFLECVQDMDHENMFWYRQDPGLGLRLIYFSYDVKMKEKGDIPEGYSVSREKKERFSLILESASTNQTSMYLCASSLGVFLADTEAFFGQGTRLTVV.

The V gene is TRBV7-9, the J gene TRBJ2-5; 14 nucleotides align to TRBD2. CDR3 length: 17 amino acids. Germline CDR1 reads SEHNR; CDR2 reads FQNEAQ (reference sequence). After removal of 5 bases from V and 5 bases from J, the junction contained 10 bases not matched to a gene. The CDR3, as DNA: TGTGCCAGCAGCCCGCGACTAGCGGGAGGGCCTGGGGAGACCCAGTACTTC. Its protein product is CASSPRLAGGPGETQYF.

The rearrangement uses TRBV3-1 and TRBJ2-5; maybe TRBD2 (6 bases). From germline, CDR1 is LGHDT and CDR2 YNNKEL (reference sequence). The length of the CDR3 is 15 residues. Deletions cut 7 bases from V and 0 bases from J, with 15 bases between. DNA for the CDR3: TGTGCCAGCAACCGCAGTAGCGGAGACCAAGAGACCCAGTACTTC. It is translated as CASNRSSGDQETQYF.

The V gene is TRBV12-3 or TRBV12-4, the J gene TRBJ2-2; 9 bases fit TRBD1. This CDR3 has 15 amino acids. J lost 4 bases, V lost 5 bases, and 5 bases had no gene match. The CDR3 DNA follows: TGTGCCAGCAGTATACGGACAGGGGCCACCGGGGAGCTGTTTTTT. Translation: CASSIRTGATGELFF.

A few counts support this clonotype. V usage is TRBV5-1 and J usage is TRBJ2-7, with TRBD2 as a possible D gene (6 bases). Germline V CDR1 and CDR2: SGHRS, YFSETQ. Trimming took off 5 bases at V and 5 bases at J, with 17 bases between the two ends. The CDR3 covers 14 residues. CDR3 nucleotide sequence: TGCGCCAGCAGAATGGCGGGATGGACTAACGAGCAGTACTTC. This codes for CASRMAGWTNEQYF. Drawing the rest from reference TRBV5-1 and TRBJ2-7, the complete variable domain is KAGVTQTPRYLIKTRGQQVTLSCSPISGHRSVSWYQQTPGQGLQFLFEYFSETQRNKGNFPGRFSGRQFSNSRSEMNVSTLELGDSALYLCASRMAGWTNEQYFGPGTRLTVT.

This clonotype has a count of ten or more. The chain has TRBV7-8 and TRBJ2-5; possible D gene TRBD2, 5 bases. The CDR3 runs to 14 residues. Germline V gene data show CDR1 as SGHVS and CDR2 as FQNEAQ. The V end was cut by 5 bases, the J end by 3 bases, with 13 bases between. The CDR3, as DNA: TGTGCCAGCAGCCTCCTGACCGGGAAAGAGACCCAGTACTTC. Translated: CASSLLTGKETQYF.

This chain connects TRBV5-1 to TRBJ2-6; possible D gene TRBD1, 5 bases. Germline lookup yields CDR1 SGHRS and CDR2 YFSETQ. The CDR3 has 18 residues. V lost 0 bases and J 0 bases, leaving 13 bases between the germline ends. CDR3 in DNA: TGCGCCAGCAGCTTGGAGGGTAGCCAGGGCTCTGGGGCCAACGTCCTGACTTTC. Translated, it gives CASSLEGSQGSGANVLTF. The full variable domain, in which reference TRBV5-1 and TRBJ2-6 provide the parts outside the CDR3, is KAGVTQTPRYLIKTRGQQVTLSCSPISGHRSVSWYQQTPGQGLQFLFEYFSETQRNKGNFPGRFSGRQFSNSRSEMNVSTLELGDSALYLCASSLEGSQGSGANVLTFGAGSRLTVL.

This clonotype has ten or more counts. The chain employs TRBV18 and TRBJ2-7; unclear D gene. The CDR3 covers 14 residues. Deletions cut 0 bases from V and 3 bases from J, with 9 bases between. Germline-derived CDR1 and CDR2 are KGHSH and LQKENI. CDR3 sequence: CASSPPIALYEQYF. In DNA form, the CDR3 reads TGTGCCAGCTCACCACCCATCGCCCTCTACGAGCAGTACTTC.

In its sample, this clonotype was seen a few times. The chain combines TRBV28 with TRBJ1-6; TRBD1 is a possible D gene (5 bases). Trimming removed 5 bases at V and 5 bases at J, with 16 bases between. Germline V CDR1 and CDR2: MDHEN, SYDVKM. The CDR3 loop spans 16 amino acids. The CDR3 here is CASSISGWRDNSPLHF. The CDR3, as DNA: TGTGCCAGCAGTATCTCAGGGTGGCGGGATAATTCACCCCTCCACTTT.

The J gene is TRBJ2-1, the V gene TRBV18; possible D gene TRBD1, 6 bases. CDR1 and CDR2 (germline): KGHSH, LQKENI. Trimming removed 6 bases from V and 7 bases from J, with 22 bases in between. The CDR3 is made up of 16 amino acids. The CDR3 nucleotides read TGTGCCAGCTCCCCTCGGGACATGGGGTCTCGTAATGAGCAGTTCTTC. Protein product: CASSPRDMGSRNEQFF.

The chain carries TRBV12-5 and TRBJ2-2; perhaps TRBD2 as D (7 bases). This CDR3 region has 17 residues. In germline, CDR1 is LGHNT, CDR2 FRNRAP. V lost 8 bases and J 2 bases, leaving 21 bases between the germline ends. Here the CDR3 DNA reads TGTGCTAGTAGGGGGGGGGGGGGCGAGCTTAACACCGGGGAGCTGTTTTTT. Translating gives CASRGGGGELNTGELFF.

The table lists this clonotype with a few counts. CDR3 bases: TGTGCCAGCAGTTACTTGGGACAGGGGGCTCAGGAGCAGTACTTC. Its translation: CASSYLGQGAQEQYF. The gene calls are TRBV6-6 and TRBJ2-7, with 12 bases aligning to TRBD1. Per the germline V gene, CDR1 is MNHNY and CDR2 is SVGAGI (reference sequence). This CDR3 contains 15 residues. V lost 1 base and J lost 7; bases outside the gene matches: 5.

The chain joins TRBV30 to TRBJ2-5; possible D gene TRBD2, 5 bases. CDR1 is GTSNPN and CDR2 is SVGIG in the germline V gene (reference sequence). This CDR3 is 14 amino acids long. V lost 0 bases, J lost 1 base, and 9 bases lay in between. CDR3 loop: CAWSVLRVQETQYF. CDR3 nucleotide sequence: TGTGCCTGGAGTGTACTGCGGGTCCAAGAGACCCAGTACTTC.

This clonotype was observed at least ten times. The gene calls are TRBV6-2 or TRBV6-3 and TRBJ2-7, with 9 nucleotides matching TRBD2. The trim removed 7 bases at V and 3 bases at J, leaving 10 bases unmatched. Germline V gene lookup returns CDR1 MNHEY and CDR2 SVGEGT. The CDR3 length is 15 residues. The CDR3 sequence: CASTYAASGDYEQYF. CDR3 in DNA: TGTGCCAGCACCTACGCGGCTAGCGGGGACTACGAGCAGTACTTC.

V gene TRBV5-1 combines with J gene TRBJ2-7; 12 bases map to TRBD2. This CDR3 spans 15 amino acids. Germline V CDR1 and CDR2: SGHRS, YFSETQ. Trimming removed 5 bases from V and 2 bases from J; junction bases left unmatched: 5. The CDR3 sequence: CASSVTSGSPYEQYF. CDR3 coding DNA: TGCGCCAGCAGTGTGACTAGCGGGAGCCCCTACGAGCAGTACTTC.